These 29 T cell receptor beta chains originate from one sample sequenced in a study of identical twins. TCRdb called the 5' RACE reads again in MiXCR, with one record for every CDR3 protein. In the table there are around 250,000 distinct CDR3 sequences, approximately 11% of which are singletons. The same data also contributed to another study, on yellow fever vaccine responses in identical twins.

The source material was memory (CD45RO+) T cells sorted from blood. The receptors come from a woman younger than 30 in good health.

This clonotype appeared a few times. This rearrangement joins TRBV6-2 or TRBV6-3 to TRBJ1-2, with D hard to call. The CDR3 runs to 13 residues. Germline V gene lookup returns CDR1 MNHEY and CDR2 SVGEGT. The V and J ends lost 0 bases and 4 bases respectively, with 6 bases between them. The CDR3 reads CASSYSPVYGYTF. The DNA for the CDR3 is TGTGCCAGCAGTTACTCCCCCGTCTATGGCTACACCTTC.

This clonotype occurred many times. The chain links TRBV7-2 to TRBJ2-3; maybe TRBD1 (6 bases). CDR1 is SGHTA and CDR2 is FQGNSA in the germline V gene. This CDR3 region has 14 residues. Trimming left V 3 bases short and J 2 bases short, with 9 bases between. Here the CDR3 reads CASSFRDTTDTQYF. The CDR3 DNA reads as TGTGCCAGCAGCTTCCGGGACACCACAGATACGCAGTATTTT.

This clonotype came up once. The junction differs from germline at one of its ends, possibly a read error. The chain uses TRBV18 and TRBJ2-5; TRBD1 matches 9 bases. CDR1 is KGHSH, CDR2 LQKENI, per germline. CDR3 length equals 14 residues. Written as DNA, the CDR3 is TGTACCAGCTCACCCATGGGACAGGGAAAGACCCAGTACTTC. Amino acid sequence: CTSSPMGQGKTQYF.

J is TRBJ2-3 and V is TRBV14; D uncertain. This CDR3 has 17 amino acids. Deletions cut 2 bases from V and 2 bases from J, with 17 bases between. Per germline, CDR1 SGHDN and CDR2 FVKESK. In DNA form, the CDR3 reads TGTGCCAGCAGCCAACTTAGACTCACGACTCCCACAGATACGCAGTATTTT. Protein sequence: CASSQLRLTTPTDTQYF. Based on the CDR3 plus reference TRBV14 and TRBJ2-3, the full variable domain is EAGVTQFPSHSVIEKGQTVTLRCDPISGHDNLYWYRRVMGKEIKFLLHFVKESKQDESGMPNNRFLAERTGGTYSTLKVQPAELEDSGVYFCASSQLRLTTPTDTQYFGPGTRLTVL.

Many counts were recorded for this clonotype. The chain recombines TRBV6-1 with TRBJ2-3; 9 nucleotides agree with TRBD2. There are 17 residues in the CDR3. V shed 6 bases and J 3 bases; nucleotides not matched to a gene: 13. Germline values: CDR1 MNHNS, CDR2 SASEGT. The CDR3 DNA follows: TGTGCCAGCAGCCGCTTCATAGCGGGGGCCTTAACAGATACGCAGTATTTT. Translation: CASSRFIAGALTDTQYF.

The rearrangement uses TRBV6-1 and TRBJ2-1, with TRBD1 matching 9 bases. Germline loops: CDR1 MNHNS, CDR2 SASEGT. The length of the CDR3 is 16 residues. V shed 5 bases, J shed 4 bases, and the junction held 9 bases outside the gene matches. In DNA form, the CDR3 reads TGTGCCAGCAGTAGGGGGGACAGGGTATCGTACAATGAGCAGTTCTTC. Translating it yields CASSRGDRVSYNEQFF.

The chain combines TRBV5-1 with TRBJ1-5, with D possibly matching TRBD1 (6 bases). Looked up from germline, CDR1 is SGHRS and CDR2 is YFSETQ. This CDR3 is built from 15 residues. V dropped 0 bases and J dropped 1 base, with 8 bases sitting between them. The CDR3 loop reads CASSLEGVSNQPQHF. CDR3 nucleotide sequence: TGCGCCAGCAGCTTGGAGGGGGTAAGCAATCAGCCCCAGCATTTT.

The chain uses TRBV12-3 or TRBV12-4 and TRBJ2-7; no definite D call. Trimming removed 3 bases at V and 0 bases at J, with 9 bases between. This CDR3 spans 14 amino acids. The DNA of the CDR3 is TGTGCCAGCAGTTTGAGACTCAGCTCCTACGAGCAGTACTTC. This translates into CASSLRLSSYEQYF.

This clonotype appeared many times. This chain joins TRBV25-1 and TRBJ1-4; no definite D call. The length of the CDR3 is 13 residues. V lost 7 bases to trimming and J lost 4 bases, with 10 bases between them. CDR1 is MGHDK, CDR2 SYGVNS, per germline. The CDR3 DNA follows: TGTGCCAGCACCACCGGGGATAATGAAAAACTGTTTTTT. Translated, it gives CASTTGDNEKLFF.

This clonotype has just a few counts. This CDR3 is CATSTGGSNPNYGYTF. The DNA of the CDR3 is TGTGCCACCTCGACAGGGGGATCAAATCCAAACTATGGCTACACCTTC. The chain is built from TRBV24-1 and TRBJ1-2, with 9 bases that match TRBD1. This CDR3 is built from 16 residues. J gave up 2 bases and V 9 bases, and 12 bases lay outside the gene matches. CDR1 is KGHDR and CDR2 is SFDVKD in the germline V gene.

This clonotype was observed at least ten times. The rearrangement joins TRBV5-1 to TRBJ2-1; 9 bases fit TRBD1. J was trimmed by 7 bases and V by 2 bases; bases with no gene match: 4. There are 14 residues in the CDR3. CDR1 and CDR2 (germline): SGHRS, YFSETQ. The CDR3 sequence: CASSLADRGNEQFF. In DNA form, the CDR3 reads TGCGCCAGCAGCTTAGCTGACAGGGGGAATGAGCAGTTCTTC. The full variable domain, its missing parts supplied by reference TRBV5-1 and TRBJ2-1, is KAGVTQTPRYLIKTRGQQVTLSCSPISGHRSVSWYQQTPGQGLQFLFEYFSETQRNKGNFPGRFSGRQFSNSRSEMNVSTLELGDSALYLCASSLADRGNEQFFGPGTRLTVL.

This clonotype was recorded a few times. This chain connects TRBV6-2 or TRBV6-3 to TRBJ2-7, with TRBD1 matching 8 bases. Germline lookup yields CDR1 MNHEY and CDR2 SVGEGT. J gave up 6 bases and V 4 bases, and 5 bases lay outside the gene matches. The length of the CDR3 is 13 residues. As DNA, the CDR3 is TGTGCCAGCAGTTGGACAGGGAATGGCGAGCAGTACTTC. Amino acids: CASSWTGNGEQYF.

The V call is TRBV19, the J call TRBJ2-1; D is perhaps TRBD1 (8 bases). The CDR3 is 15 residues long. Germline assignment: CDR1 LNHDA and CDR2 SQIVND (reference sequence). Deletions cut 5 bases from V and 7 bases from J, with 18 bases between. CDR3 sequence: CASSPRTGRVNEQFF. Here the CDR3 DNA reads TGTGCCAGTAGTCCCCGGACAGGGAGGGTGAATGAGCAGTTCTTC.

This chain links TRBV27 with TRBJ2-3; the match to TRBD1 covers 9 bases. This CDR3 has 14 amino acids. Germline CDR1 MNHEY, CDR2 SMNVEV (reference sequence). J was trimmed by 4 bases and V by 7 bases; bases with no gene match: 6. In DNA, the CDR3 is TGTGCCAGCAAGAGGGACAGGGCCTCAGATACGCAGTATTTT. Residues: CASKRDRASDTQYF.

The rearrangement joins TRBV7-2 to TRBJ2-2, with D perhaps matching TRBD1 (5 bases). The CDR3 is 15 residues long. Germline CDR1 SGHTA, CDR2 FQGNSA. Trimming stripped 4 bases from V and 4 bases from J, with 13 bases between. The CDR3, as DNA: TGTGCCAGCAGCTCGCAGGGTGTAGGCACCGGGGAGCTGTTTTTT. Translated, it gives CASSSQGVGTGELFF. Complete variable domain (other parts from reference TRBV7-2 and TRBJ2-2): GAGVSQSPSNKVTEKGKDVELRCDPISGHTALYWYRQSLGQGLEFLIYFQGNSAPDKSGLPSDRFSAERTGGSVSTLTIQRTQQEDSAVYLCASSSQGVGTGELFFGEGSRLTVL.

This clonotype was detected ten times or more. The DNA of the CDR3 is TGTGCCAGCAGTGCGGACATAAGCTCCTACGAGCAGTACTTC. Protein product: CASSADISSYEQYF. The chain couples TRBV6-4 to TRBJ2-7, with a possible D match to TRBD1 (5 bases). V gave up 4 bases and J gave up 0 bases, with 10 bases separating them. The CDR3 contains 14 residues. The germline V gene encodes CDR1 MRHNA and CDR2 SNTAGT.

This clonotype was seen repeatedly, ten times or more. The J gene is TRBJ1-1, the V gene TRBV7-2; D is unresolved. V was cut by 0 bases and J by 4 bases, with 15 bases left in between. In germline, CDR1 is SGHTA, CDR2 FQGNSA. The CDR3 contains 16 residues. In DNA, the CDR3 is TGTGCCAGCAGCTTAGCCCCAGGCGGGATCGGCACTGAAGCTTTCTTT. This translates into CASSLAPGGIGTEAFF.

This clonotype appeared a few times. The chain has TRBV11-2 and TRBJ2-1; the match to TRBD2 covers 10 bases. Per the germline V gene, CDR1 is SGHAT and CDR2 is FQNNGV. CDR3 length: 18 amino acids. The V gene end was trimmed by 3 bases and the J gene end by 2 bases; junction bases not matched to a gene: 10. DNA for the CDR3: TGTGCCAGCAGCTTTCGTATAGCGGGGGGCGGGCCCTACAATGAGCAGTTCTTC. Protein sequence: CASSFRIAGGGPYNEQFF.

This clonotype was counted a few times. This chain joins TRBV9 and TRBJ2-5, with 10 positions matching TRBD1. The CDR3 sequence is 16 residues long. After removal of 0 bases from V and 1 base from J, the junction contained 3 bases not matched to a gene. Germline V lookup: CDR1 SGDLS, CDR2 YYNGEE. The CDR3 here is CASSVGTGGLQETQYF. CDR3 in DNA: TGTGCCAGCAGCGTAGGGACAGGGGGACTCCAAGAGACCCAGTACTTC. Full variable domain (rest looked up from reference TRBV9 and TRBJ2-5): DSGVTQTPKHLITATGQRVTLRCSPRSGDLSVYWYQQSLDQGLQFLIQYYNGEERAKGNILERFSAQQFPDLHSELNLSSLELGDSALYFCASSVGTGGLQETQYFGPGTRLLVL.

The V call is TRBV4-1, the J call TRBJ1-5; D ambiguous. This CDR3 comprises 14 residues. Germline CDR1 is MGHRA and CDR2 is YSYEKL. V gave up 0 bases and J gave up 5 bases, with 8 bases separating them. The CDR3, as DNA: TGCGCCAGCAGCCAAGAAGGCGGAGATCAGCCCCAGCATTTT. Protein product: CASSQEGGDQPQHF.

The chain couples TRBV19 to TRBJ2-1, with D perhaps matching TRBD2 (7 bases). The V gene's germline CDR1 is LNHDA and CDR2 SQIVND (reference sequence). V was pared by 4 bases and J by 12 bases, with 19 bases between. This CDR3 has 14 residues. Here the CDR3 DNA reads TGTGCCAGTAGTACTCCGACTAGCCCCAGGGGGCAGTTCTTC. It is translated as CASSTPTSPRGQFF.

This clonotype was counted only a few times. V usage is TRBV5-1 and J usage is TRBJ2-1; D may match TRBD1 or TRBD2 (5 bases each). CDR1 and CDR2 from the germline V gene are SGHRS and YFSETQ. The CDR3 totals 13 residues. With 0 bases removed from V and 14 bases from J, the gap between germline ends came to 15 bases. The CDR3 sequence: CASSLGGAVEKFF. The CDR3 DNA sequence: TGCGCCAGCAGCTTGGGAGGGGCGGTAGAGAAGTTCTTC.

V is TRBV4-1 and J is TRBJ2-2, with D tentatively TRBD2 (5 bases). The CDR3 spans 16 residues. The V gene's germline CDR1 is MGHRA and CDR2 YSYEKL. The ends were cut back, 0 bases at V and 6 bases at J, with 14 bases in the middle. The CDR3 protein is CASSQERTPPAGELFF. CDR3 DNA: TGCGCCAGCAGCCAAGAAAGGACTCCCCCCGCCGGGGAGCTGTTTTTT.

The chain uses TRBV5-6 and TRBJ2-5; TRBD2 might be the D (6 bases). The CDR3 extends over 16 amino acids. The germline V gene encodes CDR1 SGHDT and CDR2 YYEEEE. V was cut by 2 bases and J by 0 bases, with 14 bases left in between. The CDR3 loop is CASSFDFGGNQETQYF. For the CDR3, the DNA is TGTGCCAGCAGCTTCGACTTTGGGGGGAACCAAGAGACCCAGTACTTC.

This clonotype has at least ten counts. This chain connects TRBV4-3 to TRBJ2-7, with TRBD1 identical over 10 bases. The ends lost 2 bases at V and 1 base at J; junction bases unmatched: 8. Germline loops: CDR1 LGHNA, CDR2 YSLEER. The CDR3 is made up of 17 amino acids. For the CDR3, the DNA is TGCGCCAGCAGCCAATACCTCACGGACAGGGGGTCCTACGAGCAGTACTTC. It yields the protein CASSQYLTDRGSYEQYF.

V gene TRBV28 combines with J gene TRBJ1-1, with 7 bases fitting TRBD1. The CDR3 spans 15 residues. Unmatched junction bases numbered 15, after V lost 5 bases and J lost 9 bases. From germline, CDR1 is MDHEN and CDR2 SYDVKM. CDR3 in amino acids: CASSQVQGNRPKAFF. CDR3 nucleotide sequence: TGTGCCAGCAGTCAAGTACAGGGGAACCGACCCAAAGCTTTCTTT.

This clonotype was detected a few times. The V and J genes are TRBV5-1 and TRBJ1-1, with D possibly TRBD1 on 6 matching bases. Trimming removed 0 bases from V and 4 bases from J, with 13 bases in between. CDR3 length equals 15 residues. Germline CDR1 and CDR2: SGHRS and YFSETQ. The CDR3 sequence: CASSLEIQGFTEAFF. The CDR3 DNA is TGCGCCAGCAGCTTGGAGATACAGGGATTCACTGAAGCTTTCTTT.

The rearrangement links TRBV20-1 to TRBJ2-3, with D possibly TRBD2 on 6 matching bases. V lost 7 bases to trimming and J lost 1 base, with 12 bases between them. The CDR3 spans 13 residues. Germline loops: CDR1 DFQATT, CDR2 SNEGSKA (reference sequence). CDR3 nucleotides: TGCAGTGTCAAGACGGGGGGCACAGATACGCAGTATTTT. Its protein product is CSVKTGGTDTQYF.

This clonotype was picked up many times. V and J are TRBV5-1 and TRBJ1-1; weak D call: TRBD1 (6 bases). Trimming pared 4 bases from V and 5 bases from J, leaving 15 bases between. The germline CDR1 and CDR2 sequences are SGHRS and YFSETQ. The CDR3 loop spans 14 amino acids. CDR3 amino acids: CASSEGTRLTEAFF. As DNA, the CDR3 is TGCGCCAGCAGCGAAGGGACACGGCTTACTGAAGCTTTCTTT.